Detailed here is one T cell receptor (beta chain). Antigen: not known. This table comes from immunoSEQ multiplex PCR, and its TCRdb copy is limited to in-frame clones, with some not included. This table has approximately 810,000 clones, almost 95% appearing once. The source of the sample is a study of shared clonotypes between healthy human individuals. The CDR3 is 13 residues long. V lost 3 bases and J lost 1, with 6 bases in between. Germline V gives CDR1 MDHEN, CDR2 SYDVKM. Naive CD8 cells, CD45RO-negative and positively selected for CCR7, excluded terminally differentiated effector memory CD45RA+ cells. General study findings and limits: Among non-shared clonotypes, generation probabilities were lower than among those shared by all four donors. The rarefaction results pointed to incomplete sorted-subset sequencing despite large depth.

Sequenced: naive CD8+ T cells sorted from blood. The clonotype comes from a man younger than 40 in good health. The chain uses TRBV28 and TRBJ1-1; D remains unclear. CDR3: CASSLDENTEAFF. The CDR3 DNA follows: TGTGCCAGCAGTTTGGATGAGAACACTGAAGCTTTCTTT.